This T cell receptor (beta chain) was documented in a study of T cell responses to AZD1222 COVID-19 vaccine. V dropped 0 bases and J dropped 3 bases, with 27 bases sitting between them. The CDR3 is 20 amino acids. Per the germline V gene, CDR1 is SGHNT and CDR2 is YENEEA. Produced via immunoSEQ multiplex PCR; TCRdb's table is partial and in-frame only. Of more than 90,000 clones detected, 88% appear once; the ten largest clones hold more than 15%. The clonotype comes from an adult who received the AZD1222 COVID-19 vaccine. The rearrangement uses TRBV11-3 and TRBJ2-7; possible D gene TRBD2, 6 bases. The sample here was peripheral blood, taken 28 days after the second AZD1222 dose. This CDR3 reads CASSLERGGVLDPSFYEQYF. In nucleotides, the CDR3 is TGTGCCAGCAGCTTAGAGCGCGGAGGGGTCCTTGATCCTTCATTCTACGAGCAGTACTTC.